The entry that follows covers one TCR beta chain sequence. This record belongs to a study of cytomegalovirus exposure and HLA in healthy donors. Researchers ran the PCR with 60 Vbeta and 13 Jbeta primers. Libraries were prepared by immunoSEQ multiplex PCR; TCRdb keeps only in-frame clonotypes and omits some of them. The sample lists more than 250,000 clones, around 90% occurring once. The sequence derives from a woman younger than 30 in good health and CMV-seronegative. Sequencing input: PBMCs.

The CDR3 nucleotides read TGTGCCACCGTAGCGAGCCGGGCCCCCTACGAGCAGTACTTC. This codes for CATVASRAPYEQYF. The genes are TRBV6-5 and TRBJ2-7, with D possibly being TRBD2 (5 bases). The germline V and J ends were trimmed by 10 bases and 2 bases, with 18 bases remaining between them. From germline, CDR1 is MNHEY and CDR2 SVGAGI. The CDR3 contains 14 residues.